Reported below is one T cell receptor beta chain. Its specificity is not known. The data derive from a study of T cell responses to AZD1222 COVID-19 vaccine. Notes on the study in general: Seropositivity was recorded at baseline in only 6 or 7 AZD1222 recipients. No day 14 peak samples; only post-peak repertoires were characterized. Increased Spike-specific TCR breadth and depth were observed after two AZD1222 doses.

CDR1 is SGHTA, CDR2 FQGNSA, per germline. The V gene end was trimmed by 3 bases and the J gene end by 5 bases; junction bases not matched to a gene: 2. This CDR3 has 14 amino acids. Profiling relied on immunoSEQ multiplex PCR, and the TCRdb table lists in-frame clones only, not all of them. The data contain about 120,000 clones, around 90% of them singletons. Second doses were pooled across both intervals (about 4 or about 12 weeks). The receptor's source is an adult who received the AZD1222 COVID-19 vaccine. V usage is TRBV7-2 and J usage is TRBJ2-5, with 11 bases lining up with TRBD2. Sequencing was performed on peripheral blood, taken 28 days after the second AZD1222 dose. The CDR3 here is CASSFSSGGETQYF. The CDR3 bases are TGTGCCAGCAGCTTTTCTAGCGGGGGGGAGACCCAGTACTTC.